Shown below are 28 T cell receptor beta chains from a single sample sequenced in a study of regulatory T cells in long-lasting Graves disease. The authors built TCR beta libraries using iRepertoire HTBI primers and Arm-PCR of CDR3 regions. TCRdb analysed the multiplex PCR reads with MiXCR anew, one entry per CDR3 protein. This table has approximately 440,000 distinct CDR3 sequences, 15% to 20% appearing once. The time point here: newly diagnosed GD, antithyroid drugs for less than 3 months. RNA from PBMCs was the source of the TCR library. These data were likewise used in another study, on T cells in Graves' hyperthyroidism and ophthalmopathy.

Material: peripheral blood mononuclear cells (PBMCs), obtained at new diagnosis, from a patient treated with antithyroid drugs. The receptors shown here come from a man aged 35-49 years with Graves disease.

In its sample, this clonotype was seen many times. The V gene is TRBV6-2 or TRBV6-3, the J gene TRBJ2-2, with 7 bases that match TRBD2. Germline values: CDR1 MNHEY, CDR2 SVGEGT. J was trimmed by 1 base and V by 0 bases; bases with no gene match: 8. The CDR3 has 18 amino acids. The CDR3 is CASSYSNEGGRNTGELFF. CDR3 nucleotide sequence: TGTGCCAGCAGTTACTCGAATGAAGGCGGGAGGAACACCGGGGAGCTGTTTTTT.

This clonotype was counted many times. The chain links TRBV20-1 to TRBJ2-1; the D call may be TRBD1 or TRBD2 (5 bases each). Germline V gene sequence: CDR1 DFQATT, CDR2 SNEGSKA (reference sequence). The length of the CDR3 is 13 residues. As DNA, the CDR3 is TGCAGCGCCGTCGGGACGGGTTACAATGAGCAGTTCTTC. This sequence encodes CSAVGTGYNEQFF.

In the case of this clonotype: A much bigger clone sits one base away, suggesting this may be a read error. The chain has TRBV6-1 and TRBJ2-7; 7 bases map to TRBD2. V shed 5 bases, J shed 2 bases, and the junction held 15 bases outside the gene matches. Germline CDR1 MNHNS, CDR2 SASEGT. The CDR3 runs to 17 residues. CDR3 residues: CASSPPLASGLTYEQYF. CDR3 sequence (DNA): TGTGCCAGCAGTCCGCCCCTGGCTAGCGGACTCACCTACGAGCAGTACTTC.

V and J are TRBV29-1 and TRBJ2-4, with 8 nucleotides matching TRBD1. The CDR3 length is 14 residues. Losses at the gene ends were 2 bases for V and 6 bases for J; bases not matched to a gene: 6. CDR1 is SQVTM and CDR2 is ANQGSEA in the germline V gene. CDR3 in amino acids: CSVEKGQVPNIQYF. Written as DNA, the CDR3 is TGCAGCGTTGAAAAGGGACAGGTCCCAAACATTCAGTACTTC.

This clonotype was detected ten times or more. The gene calls are TRBV6-2 or TRBV6-3 and TRBJ2-7, with TRBD2 matching over 7 bases. The J segment lost 7 bases and the V segment lost 6 bases, leaving 24 bases of the junction unmatched. Germline CDR1 is MNHEY and CDR2 is SVGEGT. CDR3 length equals 18 residues. CDR3 region: CASRDPASSGRAPWEQYF. CDR3 sequence (DNA): TGTGCCAGCAGAGACCCGGCCTCGTCTGGGAGGGCCCCGTGGGAGCAGTACTTC.

This clonotype was found many times. The chain recombines TRBV5-1 with TRBJ2-1, with 9 bases that match TRBD1. Germline CDR1 is SGHRS and CDR2 is YFSETQ. Germline trimming cut 4 bases from V and 9 bases from J; bases unmatched to any gene: 8. CDR3 size: 14 residues. The CDR3 protein is CASSINTGGVEQFF. CDR3 nucleotide sequence: TGCGCCAGCAGCATCAACACAGGGGGCGTTGAGCAGTTCTTC.

This clonotype was detected a few times. This sequence joins TRBV7-3 and TRBJ2-1; D unresolved. The germline gives CDR1 SGHTA, CDR2 FQGTGA. V was shortened by 5 bases and J by 1 base, with 6 bases between the two germline ends. CDR3 length: 13 amino acids. Here the CDR3 reads CASSTSSYNEQFF. The CDR3 nucleotides are TGTGCCAGCAGCACTTCTTCCTACAATGAGCAGTTCTTC.

This clonotype was seen just once. This sequence joins TRBV20-1 and TRBJ2-7; 7 bases are shared with TRBD2. Germline CDR1 reads DFQATT; CDR2 reads SNEGSKA (reference sequence). The junction had 11 bases not matched to a gene; V was cut back by 0 bases and J by 6 bases. The CDR3 is made up of 15 amino acids. The CDR3 nucleotides are TGCAGTGCTAGAGAAAGAGCGGGAACCTTCGTCGAGCAGTACTTC. Translating it yields CSARERAGTFVEQYF.

This clonotype was recorded a few times. J is TRBJ1-5 and V is TRBV27; D may be TRBD1 (6 bases). The CDR3 sequence is 14 residues long. V lost 9 bases, J lost 0 bases, and 12 bases lay in between. The V gene's germline CDR1 is MNHEY and CDR2 SMNVEV (reference sequence). The CDR3 nucleotides read TGTGCCAGTGCAGGGGCGCCTAGCAATCAGCCCCAGCATTTT. This gives the protein CASAGAPSNQPQHF.

This clonotype was found many times. The genes are TRBV5-5 and TRBJ2-5, with 12 positions matching TRBD1. The junction had 7 bases not matched to a gene; V was cut back by 3 bases and J by 7 bases. The germline gives CDR1 SGHKS, CDR2 YYEKEE (reference sequence). This CDR3 has 15 amino acids. The CDR3 DNA reads TGTGCCAGCAGCTCACCGGGACAGGGGGCAGGGACCCAGTACTTC. Encoded protein: CASSSPGQGAGTQYF.

The chain combines TRBV19 with TRBJ2-1; the match to TRBD2 covers 14 bases. The CDR3 runs to 19 residues. After removal of 4 bases from V and 2 bases from J, the junction contained 10 bases not matched to a gene. Germline CDR1 reads LNHDA; CDR2 reads SQIVND (reference sequence). This chain's CDR3 is CASSRLGTSGSITYNEQFF. DNA for the CDR3: TGTGCCAGTAGTAGACTCGGGACTAGCGGGAGCATCACCTACAATGAGCAGTTCTTC. Combining the CDR3 with reference TRBV19 and TRBJ2-1 gives the whole variable domain DGGITQSPKYLFRKEGQNVTLSCEQNLNHDAMYWYRQDPGQGLRLIYYSQIVNDFQKGDIAEGYSVSREKKESFPLTVTSAQKNPTAFYLCASSRLGTSGSITYNEQFFGPGTRLTVL.

This clonotype has just a few counts. The chain is built from TRBV10-3 and TRBJ2-7, with 8 bases lining up with TRBD2. V trimming: 10 bases; J trimming: 4 bases; junction bases outside the gene matches: 12. Germline V gives CDR1 ENHRY, CDR2 SYGVKD. The length of the CDR3 is 14 residues. The CDR3 DNA follows: TGTGCCACCCGTAGGAGCGGGAGTGGATACGAGCAGTACTTC. It is translated as CATRRSGSGYEQYF.

Notes on this clonotype: Since a much larger clone is just one base distant, this may be a read error. This chain joins TRBV5-1 and TRBJ2-7; 8 bases map to TRBD2. The J call could be wrong; TRBJ2-1 is a better fit for the DNA end. CDR1 and CDR2 from the germline V gene are SGHRS and YFSETQ. CDR3 size: 14 residues. The CDR3 here is CASSFSGNTYEQFF. CDR3 bases: TGCGCCAGCAGCTTTAGCGGGAACACCTACGAGCAGTTCTTC.

This clonotype was detected many times. The chain couples TRBV24-1 to TRBJ2-5, with TRBD1 matching over 9 bases. The junction had 6 bases not matched to a gene; V was cut back by 3 bases and J by 5 bases. The CDR3 sequence is 15 residues long. CDR1 is KGHDR, CDR2 SFDVKD, per germline. CDR3 bases: TGTGCCACCAGTGATAGGTCGGGACAGGGTGAGACCCAGTACTTC. It specifies CATSDRSGQGETQYF.

Ten or more counts support this clonotype. The chain carries TRBV30 and TRBJ1-2, with TRBD1 as a possible D gene (6 bases). V was cut by 1 base and J by 3 bases, with 12 bases left in between. This CDR3 is 14 amino acids long. CDR1 and CDR2 (germline): GTSNPN, SVGIG (reference sequence). Written as DNA, the CDR3 is TGTGCCTGGAGTGCGGGGACAAACTACTATGGCTACACCTTC. Translating gives CAWSAGTNYYGYTF.

This chain links TRBV5-4 with TRBJ2-1, with TRBD1 identical over 9 bases. The CDR3 spans 16 residues. V lost 5 bases to trimming and J lost 7 bases; unmatched junction nucleotides: 13. Germline lookup yields CDR1 SGHNT and CDR2 YYREEE (reference sequence). The CDR3 DNA sequence: TGTGCCAGCAGTCCAACAGGCGGGACAGGGAGGAATGAGCAGTTCTTC. This sequence encodes CASSPTGGTGRNEQFF.

The chain couples TRBV4-2 to TRBJ2-3; 13 positions agree with TRBD2. Unmatched junction bases numbered 10, after V lost 2 bases and J lost 11 bases. The CDR3 has 16 residues. Germline assignment: CDR1 LGHNA and CDR2 YNFKEQ. The CDR3 sequence: CASSQPTRTSGSVQYF. Here the CDR3 DNA reads TGTGCCAGCAGCCAACCGACCCGGACTAGCGGGAGTGTGCAGTATTTT.

This clonotype was seen a few times. The chain has TRBV6-5 and TRBJ1-5; D gene ambiguous. V gave up 0 bases and J gave up 7 bases, with 10 bases separating them. Looked up from germline, CDR1 is MNHEY and CDR2 is SVGAGI. The CDR3 contains 14 residues. The CDR3 DNA follows: TGTGCCAGCAGTTACTCTAGGGATGGCCAGCCCCAGCATTTT. Its translation is CASSYSRDGQPQHF.

V and J are TRBV12-3 or TRBV12-4 and TRBJ1-2; no clear D. Trimming removed 3 bases at V and 0 bases at J, with 11 bases between. The CDR3 sequence is 15 residues long. CDR3 sequence reads: CASSLAGSPNYGYTF. In nucleotides, the CDR3 is TGTGCCAGCAGTTTGGCGGGGAGTCCTAACTATGGCTACACCTTC.

This clonotype was recorded only once. This may be a read error: a much more frequent sequence differs by one nucleotide. The V and J genes are TRBV11-2 and TRBJ2-1; 8 bases are a match to TRBD2. Per germline, CDR1 SGHAT and CDR2 FQNNGV. The CDR3 contains 15 residues. Trimming at V came to 5 bases and at J to 0 bases, leaving 3 bases not matched to a gene. The CDR3 DNA follows: TGTGCCAGCAGCAAGAGCGGGAGCTCCTACAATGAGCAGTTCTTC. It specifies CASSKSGSSYNEQFF.

This clonotype was counted between two and nine times. This chain connects TRBV10-3 to TRBJ2-7; the D gene could be TRBD1 or TRBD2 (5 bases each). Germline-derived CDR1 and CDR2 are ENHRY and SYGVKD. Trimming took 0 bases from V and 2 from J, leaving 14 bases between them. The CDR3 length is 16 residues. The CDR3 DNA reads TGTGCCATCAGTGAGTCGAAAAGGCAGGGAGCCTACGAGCAGTACTTC. Its protein product is CAISESKRQGAYEQYF.

V gene TRBV5-1 combines with J gene TRBJ2-5, with a tentative D call TRBD1 (5 bases). Germline CDR1 and CDR2: SGHRS and YFSETQ. This CDR3 has 15 amino acids. Trimming took off 4 bases at V and 5 bases at J, with 18 bases between the two ends. Written as DNA, the CDR3 is TGCGCCAGCAGCCTTACAACAGGTCAACGGGAGACCCAGTACTTC. Translating it yields CASSLTTGQRETQYF.

This clonotype was seen many times. This CDR3 reads CASSLWDLNTEAFF. CDR3 DNA sequence: TGTGCCAGCAGTTTATGGGATTTGAACACTGAAGCTTTCTTT. The gene calls are TRBV28 and TRBJ1-1; D not certain. CDR1 and CDR2 (germline): MDHEN, SYDVKM. The CDR3 covers 14 residues. Trimming took 0 bases from V and 0 from J, leaving 5 bases between them.

A few counts support this clonotype. This chain links TRBV5-1 with TRBJ2-1; possible D gene TRBD2, 6 bases. Trimming took 2 bases from V and 6 from J, leaving 15 bases between them. CDR1 SGHRS and CDR2 YFSETQ come from the germline V gene. This CDR3 is built from 15 residues. The CDR3 nucleotides are TGCGCCAGCAGCTTTCTGGCGGGACTTTCCAATGAGCAGTTCTTC. It translates to CASSFLAGLSNEQFF. The variable domain in full, with the rest retrieved from reference TRBV5-1 and TRBJ2-1, is KAGVTQTPRYLIKTRGQQVTLSCSPISGHRSVSWYQQTPGQGLQFLFEYFSETQRNKGNFPGRFSGRQFSNSRSEMNVSTLELGDSALYLCASSFLAGLSNEQFFGPGTRLTVL.

V is TRBV12-3 or TRBV12-4 and J is TRBJ2-5; a possible D gene is TRBD2 (6 bases). The length of the CDR3 is 16 residues. V was clipped by 2 bases and J by 2 bases, with 15 bases between them. The CDR3 protein is CASSLLGSAEQETQYF. As DNA, the CDR3 is TGTGCCAGCAGTTTACTCGGGAGTGCGGAGCAAGAGACCCAGTACTTC.

This clonotype was counted at least ten times. The chain is built from TRBV20-1 and TRBJ2-7; 7 bases agree with TRBD1. Germline CDR1 and CDR2: DFQATT and SNEGSKA (reference sequence). The CDR3 contains 13 residues. V trimming: 4 bases; J trimming: 2 bases; junction bases outside the gene matches: 5. Here the CDR3 reads CSAKQGTPYEQYF. CDR3 in DNA: TGCAGTGCTAAACAGGGGACCCCCTACGAGCAGTACTTC.

In this sample, this clonotype turned up many times. This sequence joins TRBV20-1 and TRBJ1-5; no definite D call. Trimming cost V 3 bases and J 7 bases, with 19 bases left between them. Germline lookup yields CDR1 DFQATT and CDR2 SNEGSKA (reference sequence). This CDR3 region has 15 residues. CDR3 nucleotides: TGCAGTGCTAGTCCTGCGACGGCCTCGGAACAGCCCCAGCATTTT. Translating gives CSASPATASEQPQHF.

This clonotype was found many times. The CDR3 sequence is CASSLTPRGPRNEKLFF. CDR3 sequence (DNA): TGTGCCAGCAGCTTAACTCCCAGGGGGCCAAGGAATGAAAAACTGTTTTTT. The chain uses TRBV27 and TRBJ1-4, with TRBD1 matching over 8 bases. Germline V gene lookup returns CDR1 MNHEY and CDR2 SMNVEV (reference sequence). The V segment lost 6 bases and the J segment 5 bases; nucleotides outside the gene matches: 14. The CDR3 extends over 17 amino acids.